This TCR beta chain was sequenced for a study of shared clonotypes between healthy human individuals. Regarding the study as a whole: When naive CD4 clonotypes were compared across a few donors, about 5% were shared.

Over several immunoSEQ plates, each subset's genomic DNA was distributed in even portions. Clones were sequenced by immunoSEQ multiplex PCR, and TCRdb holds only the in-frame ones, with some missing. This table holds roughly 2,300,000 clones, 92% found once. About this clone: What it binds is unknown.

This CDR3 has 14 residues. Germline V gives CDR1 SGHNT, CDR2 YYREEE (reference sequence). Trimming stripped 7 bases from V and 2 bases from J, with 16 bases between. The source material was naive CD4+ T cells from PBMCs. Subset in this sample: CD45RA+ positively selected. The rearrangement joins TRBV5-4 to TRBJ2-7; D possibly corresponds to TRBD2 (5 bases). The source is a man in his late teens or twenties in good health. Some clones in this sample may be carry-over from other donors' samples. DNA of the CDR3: TGTGCCAGCGCCGGTAGCGCAGGAGCCTACGAGCAGTACTTC. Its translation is CASAGSAGAYEQYF.